These 13 T cell receptor beta chains were sequenced from one sample in a study of cytomegalovirus exposure and HLA in healthy donors (TCRdb year 2017). The library relied on the immunoSEQ multiplex PCR assay. The multiplex PCR relied on a mix of 60 forward primers for TCR Vbeta segments and 13 reverse primers for TCR Jbeta segments. The table comes from immuneACCESS by way of TCRdb, which keeps in-frame sequences with V and J called. Part of the clones is missing from these tables; in studies checked, under half for an unresolved V gene and the rest for unknown reasons. The sample contains some 77,000 clones, roughly 85% of them found a single time. The ten largest clones add up to 2.5% of the sample. Sequenced material: PBMCs. All receptors come from a man aged 25-45 years in good health and CMV-seronegative.

This clone was seen more than once but under ten times. This chain links TRBV10-1 with TRBJ2-1, with D hard to call. Germline values: CDR1 WNHNN, CDR2 SYGVQD (reference sequence). V lost 2 bases, J lost 4 bases, and 6 bases lay in between. CDR3 length: 13 residues. The CDR3 loop reads CASSENRYNEQFF. Written as DNA, the CDR3 is TGCGCCAGCAGTGAGAATAGATACAATGAGCAGTTCTTC.

The chain couples TRBV13 to TRBJ2-1; D is possibly TRBD2 (6 bases). The CDR3 consists of 12 residues. Between the trimmed V and J ends, which lost 4 bases and 8 bases, there was a span of 9 bases. Looked up from germline, CDR1 is PRHDT and CDR2 is FYEKMQ (reference sequence). The CDR3 DNA reads as TGTGCCAGCAGCTCCCGGGACTATGAGCAGTTCTTC. It codes for CASSSRDYEQFF.

This clone was observed a few times. The rearrangement links TRBV13 to TRBJ2-3, with 8 nucleotides matching TRBD1. Germline CDR1 is PRHDT and CDR2 is FYEKMQ (reference sequence). J gave up 3 bases and V 5 bases, and 7 bases lay outside the gene matches. CDR3 length equals 15 residues. The CDR3, as DNA: TGTGCCAGCAGCCCACGACAGGGGATGACAGATACGCAGTATTTT. Translating gives CASSPRQGMTDTQYF.

This clone has a handful of counts. The chain combines TRBV7-2 with TRBJ1-2; D perhaps matches TRBD1 (5 bases). V was shortened by 1 base and J by 4 bases, with 13 bases between the two germline ends. The CDR3 is made up of 15 amino acids. Germline lookup yields CDR1 SGHTA and CDR2 FQGNSA. The CDR3 loop is CASSLDLGATYGYTF. CDR3 DNA: TGTGCCAGCAGCTTAGACCTAGGGGCCACCTATGGCTACACCTTC.

This clone was counted once. Relative to the germline gene, one junction end is altered; a read error may explain this. The rearrangement uses TRBV4-1 and TRBJ1-2, with D possibly being TRBD1 (6 bases). The germline V gene encodes CDR1 MGHRA and CDR2 YSYEKL. There are 12 residues in the CDR3. The CDR3 DNA follows: TGCGCCAGCAGCCAAGCAGGGGATGGCTACCCCTTC. Amino acid sequence: CASSQAGDGYPF.

The V call is TRBV18, the J call TRBJ1-1, with D perhaps matching TRBD1 (5 bases). This CDR3 contains 15 residues. Trimming took 4 bases from V and 1 from J, leaving 13 bases between them. Germline V gene lookup returns CDR1 KGHSH and CDR2 LQKENI. The CDR3 protein is CASSRNGHTNTEAFF. The DNA for the CDR3 is TGTGCCAGCTCACGGAACGGACACACGAACACTGAAGCTTTCTTT.

The V call is TRBV27, the J call TRBJ1-1; 7 bases match TRBD1. This CDR3 spans 15 amino acids. The germline V gene encodes CDR1 MNHEY and CDR2 SMNVEV (reference sequence). Losses at the gene ends were 0 bases for V and 2 bases for J; bases not matched to a gene: 3. CDR3 amino acids: CASSLSGTANTEAFF. Written as DNA, the CDR3 is TGTGCCAGCAGTTTATCTGGGACAGCAAACACTGAAGCTTTCTTT.

This chain connects TRBV2 to TRBJ2-7; the D gene is possibly TRBD2 (5 bases). The CDR3 runs to 10 residues. CDR1 is SNHLY and CDR2 is FYNNEI in the germline V gene. V lost 4 bases and J 7 bases, leaving 5 bases between the germline ends. CDR3 in DNA: TGTGCCAGCAGTGCGGGAGAGCAGTACTTC. Encoded protein: CASSAGEQYF.

This clone has more than one count but fewer than ten. This chain connects TRBV18 to TRBJ1-5; D might be TRBD1 (5 bases). CDR1 and CDR2 (germline): KGHSH, LQKENI. The CDR3 sequence is 15 residues long. V was pared by 3 bases and J by 4 bases, with 13 bases between. The CDR3 spells CASSPPGEGNQPQHF. CDR3 nucleotides: TGTGCCAGCTCACCGCCGGGGGAGGGGAATCAGCCCCAGCATTTT.

This clone showed up just a few times. This rearrangement joins TRBV7-9 to TRBJ2-3; 8 bases match TRBD1. The CDR3 has 17 residues. Germline loops: CDR1 SEHNR, CDR2 FQNEAQ (reference sequence). V was clipped by 5 bases and J by 8 bases; unmatched bases: 18. CDR3 protein: CASSPKTAKTGVATQYF. The CDR3 DNA sequence: TGTGCCAGCAGCCCAAAGACCGCTAAGACAGGGGTCGCTACGCAGTATTTT.

About this clone: A junction end diverges from the germline sequence, so it may reflect a read error. The chain couples TRBV5-6 to TRBJ2-5; TRBD2 aligns across 8 bases. The length of the CDR3 is 16 residues. From germline, CDR1 is SGHDT and CDR2 YYEEEE. Here the CDR3 DNA reads TGTGCCCGCAGCCGCCCTTTCGCGGGGGGCGGAGAGACCCAGTACTTC. Translating gives CARSRPFAGGGETQYF. Using reference TRBV5-6 and TRBJ2-5 for the parts outside the CDR3, the full variable domain is DAGVTQSPTHLIKTRGQQVTLRCSPKSGHDTVSWYQQALGQGPQFIFQYYEEEERQRGNFPDRFSGHQFPNYSSELNVNALLLGDSALYLCARSRPFAGGGETQYFGPGTRLLVL.

The chain employs TRBV5-1 and TRBJ2-3; 8 nucleotides line up with TRBD2. The CDR3 totals 15 residues. CDR1 and CDR2 (germline): SGHRS, YFSETQ. J lost 3 bases, V lost 0 bases, and 3 bases had no gene match. CDR3 DNA sequence: TGCGCCAGCAGCTTGGGGACTAGCACGACAGATACGCAGTATTTT. Amino acids: CASSLGTSTTDTQYF.

The chain carries TRBV28 and TRBJ2-7; D is possibly TRBD1 (6 bases). From germline, CDR1 is MDHEN and CDR2 SYDVKM. V lost 5 bases, J lost 6 bases, and 17 bases lay in between. This CDR3 is built from 14 residues. CDR3 sequence: CASSPPGHRVEQYF. CDR3 in DNA: TGTGCCAGCAGTCCCCCGGGACACCGGGTCGAGCAGTACTTC.